This T cell receptor beta chain was captured by sequencing in a study of T cell changes during pregnancy in multiple sclerosis. Trimming took 0 bases from V and 4 from J, leaving 8 bases between them. The germline V gene has CDR1 MNHEY and CDR2 SVGAGI. The CDR3 covers 14 residues. Data came from immunoSEQ multiplex PCR; TCRdb stores just in-frame clones and leaves some out. The sample contains some 60,000 clones, about 93% of which appear only once. V usage is TRBV6-5 and J usage is TRBJ2-3; tentatively, D is TRBD2 (5 bases). The source is a female donor with multiple sclerosis, enrolled in a pregnancy study. This material consisted of CD4+ T cells from peripheral blood mononuclear cells, taken before pregnancy. The CDR3 DNA is TGTGCCAGCAGTTACTCGAGGGCCCCAGATACGCAGTATTTT. Amino acids: CASSYSRAPDTQYF.